This section outlines one T cell receptor beta chain sequence together with its context. The sample comes from a study of blood T cells in healthy people across ages. Study information: When template switching was applied, about one barcoded beta molecule was captured per two T cells.

Per sample, a minimum of 6.5 million PBMCs were isolated. The use of a sample-barcoded 5' primer and a J-beta primer mix characterized a second PCR of roughly 6 to 11 cycles. Each cDNA was tagged by a template-switch adaptor containing 12 random nucleotides. TCRdb re-derived calls from the 5' RACE reads in MiXCR, one entry per CDR3 protein. The sample lists approximately 1.5 million distinct CDR3 sequences, about 31% occurring once. The sample comprised blood. The source of this sequence is a young woman in good health.

The CDR3 spells CASSWGVRTNQETQYF. The CDR3 DNA sequence: TGCGCCAGCAGCTGGGGGGTGAGGACGAATCAAGAGACCCAGTACTTC. The chain has TRBV5-1 and TRBJ2-5; TRBD2 is a possible D gene (6 bases). CDR1 SGHRS and CDR2 YFSETQ come from the germline V gene. V lost 3 bases and J lost 2, with 17 bases in between. CDR3 length: 16 residues.